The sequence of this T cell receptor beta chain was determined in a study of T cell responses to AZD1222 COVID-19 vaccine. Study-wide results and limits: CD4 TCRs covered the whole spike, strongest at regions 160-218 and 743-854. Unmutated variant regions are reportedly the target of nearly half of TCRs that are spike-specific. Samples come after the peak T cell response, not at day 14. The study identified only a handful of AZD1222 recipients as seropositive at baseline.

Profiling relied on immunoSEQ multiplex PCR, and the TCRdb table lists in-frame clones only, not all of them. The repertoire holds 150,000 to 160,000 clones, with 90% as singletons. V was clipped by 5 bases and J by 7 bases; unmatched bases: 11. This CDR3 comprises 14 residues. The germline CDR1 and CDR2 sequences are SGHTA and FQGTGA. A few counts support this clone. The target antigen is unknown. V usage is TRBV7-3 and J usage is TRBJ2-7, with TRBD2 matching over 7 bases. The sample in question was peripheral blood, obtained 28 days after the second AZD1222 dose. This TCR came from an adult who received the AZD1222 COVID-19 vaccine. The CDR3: CASSGEGRAKEQYF. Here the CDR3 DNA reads TGTGCCAGCAGCGGCGAGGGGAGGGCGAAAGAGCAGTACTTC.